A selection of T cell receptor beta chains follows, all from one sample in a study of cytomegalovirus exposure and HLA in healthy donors. Sequencing used immunoSEQ multiplex PCR; TCRdb keeps in-frame clones, though not all of them. The profile shows around 250,000 clones, approximately 80% of them singletons. The sequencing sample was made of PBMCs. All receptors derive from a woman aged 55-70 years in good health and CMV-seropositive. Each CDR3 is given with its conserved first and last residue. A D gene is named only where the DNA matches it firmly. Some rows have no size entry. The others give once, few or many, or a class for an expanded clone.

D	length	size	V	J	DNA	CDR3
.	17	.	TRBV11-2	TRBJ2-7	TGTGCCAGCAGCCTATCTGTATACTCAAGGGGCCTCTACGAGCAGTACTTC	CASSLSVYSRGLYEQYF
TRBD2	16	once	TRBV5-1	TRBJ2-7	TGCGCCAGCAGCTTGGACGGTAGCGGGAGGGCGGGCGAGCAGTACTTC	CASSLDGSGRAGEQYF
.	15	.	TRBV30	TRBJ2-3	TGTGCCTGGAGTGTACGTGGAGTTAGCACAGATACGCAGTATTTT	CAWSVRGVSTDTQYF
.	15	.	TRBV7-9	TRBJ1-1	TGTGCCAGCAGCTTAGAGGGAGGGGCTCGAACTGAAGCTTTCTTT	CASSLEGGARTEAFF
.	15	.	TRBV5-1	TRBJ2-5	TGCGCCAGCAGCTTATCCGCCCAGGTGTCTGAGACCCAGTACTTC	CASSLSAQVSETQYF
TRBD1	13	once	TRBV6-1	TRBJ1-3	TGTGCCAGCACCCGGACAGGGCTGAACACCATATATTTT	CASTRTGLNTIYF
.	13	.	TRBV27	TRBJ1-2	TGTGCCAGCAGTTCGAATGCTATCTATGGCTACACCTTC	CASSSNAIYGYTF
.	12	.	TRBV29-1	TRBJ2-2	TGCAGCGTTGCCCAGCGCGCCGGGGAGCTGTTTTTT	CSVAQRAGELFF
.	13	.	TRBV5-6	TRBJ2-2	TGTGCCAGCAGCCAGCTGCGGACCGGGGAGCTGTTTTTT	CASSQLRTGELFF
TRBD1	13	.	TRBV6-6	TRBJ1-2	TGTGCCAGCAGTTACGACAGGGGGCCGGGCTACACCTTC	CASSYDRGPGYTF